This entry lists 13 T cell receptor beta chains sequenced from one sample in a study of a mutant IDH1 vaccine in newly diagnosed glioma. The time point denotes: week 11, during vaccination. Topical imiquimod was applied with each vaccine dose, which held 300 ug of mutant IDH1 20-mer peptide. The repertoire was sequenced with immunoSEQ multiplex PCR; TCRdb's copy has only in-frame clones and lacks some. The sample lists some 60,000 clones, around 80% seen once, with about 6% in the top ten. What these receptors recognize is not known. The specimen comprised PBMCs, sampled from a glioma patient whose treatment included an IDH1 peptide vaccine. These receptors were collected from a man between 50 and 59 years old with glioma.

This clone was picked up one time. V is TRBV5-8 and J is TRBJ1-5; 8 nucleotides align to TRBD1. V shed 3 bases, J shed 7 bases, and the junction held 6 bases outside the gene matches. The germline CDR1 and CDR2 sequences are SGHTS and YDEGEE. The CDR3 runs 14 residues. For the CDR3, the DNA is TGTGCCAGCAGCTACGGACAGGGTAACCAGCCCCAGCATTTT. Translated, it gives CASSYGQGNQPQHF. Supplemented by reference TRBV5-8 and TRBJ1-5, the full variable domain reads EAGVTQSPTHLIKTRGQQATLRCSPISGHTSVYWYQQALGLGLQFLLWYDEGEERNRGNFPPRFSGRQFPNYSSELNVNALELEDSALYLCASSYGQGNQPQHFGDGTRLSIL.

J is TRBJ1-6 and V is TRBV9; D unclear. The V end was cut by 0 bases, the J end by 5 bases, with 6 bases between. The CDR3 is 14 amino acids. The germline gives CDR1 SGDLS, CDR2 YYNGEE. The CDR3 loop reads CASSVGTDNSPLHF. DNA for the CDR3: TGTGCCAGCAGCGTAGGGACCGATAATTCACCCCTCCACTTT. The full variable domain, rest sourced from reference TRBV9 and TRBJ1-6, is DSGVTQTPKHLITATGQRVTLRCSPRSGDLSVYWYQQSLDQGLQFLIQYYNGEERAKGNILERFSAQQFPDLHSELNLSSLELGDSALYFCASSVGTDNSPLHFGNGTRLTVT.

This clone was observed a few times. The V gene is TRBV30, the J gene TRBJ1-6; D gene ambiguous. The germline V and J ends were trimmed by 3 bases and 9 bases, with 15 bases remaining between them. CDR3 length: 14 amino acids. CDR1 is GTSNPN and CDR2 is SVGIG in the germline V gene (reference sequence). Here the CDR3 reads CAWSQVSRSSPLHF. The CDR3 DNA reads as TGTGCCTGGAGCCAGGTCAGCCGGAGTTCACCCCTCCACTTT. Filled out from reference TRBV30 and TRBJ1-6, the complete variable domain reads SQTIHQWPATLVQPVGSPLSLECTVEGTSNPNLYWYRQAAGRGLQLLFYSVGIGQISSEVPQNLSASRPQDRQFILSSKKLLLSDSGFYLCAWSQVSRSSPLHFGNGTRLTVT.

The chain employs TRBV5-8 and TRBJ1-2; D perhaps matches TRBD1 (5 bases). Germline CDR1 is SGHTS and CDR2 is YDEGEE. The CDR3 has 17 amino acids. The germline V and J ends were trimmed by 2 bases and 8 bases, with 25 bases remaining between them. The chain's CDR3 is CASSLGDATADFRGYTF. In DNA, the CDR3 is TGTGCCAGCAGCTTAGGGGATGCGACCGCGGATTTTCGCGGCTACACCTTC. The full variable domain, in which reference TRBV5-8 and TRBJ1-2 provide the parts outside the CDR3, is EAGVTQSPTHLIKTRGQQATLRCSPISGHTSVYWYQQALGLGLQFLLWYDEGEERNRGNFPPRFSGRQFPNYSSELNVNALELEDSALYLCASSLGDATADFRGYTFGSGTRLTVV.

V is TRBV5-6 and J is TRBJ1-1; possibly TRBD1 for D (5 bases). V was cut by 4 bases and J by 7 bases, with 14 bases left in between. The CDR3 extends over 13 amino acids. Germline V CDR1 and CDR2: SGHDT, YYEEEE. As DNA, the CDR3 is TGTGCCAGCAGCATTGGTCGGGGGTTTGAAGCTTTCTTT. Protein product: CASSIGRGFEAFF.

V and J are TRBV5-6 and TRBJ1-6; D is unresolved. Germline V gene data show CDR1 as SGHDT and CDR2 as YYEEEE. The CDR3 runs to 13 residues. V shed 1 base and J shed 10 bases, with 9 bases lying between them. CDR3 DNA: TGTGCCAGCAGCTTGCTTCTAGACTCACCCCTCCACTTT. Translating it yields CASSLLLDSPLHF.

The gene calls are TRBV27 and TRBJ2-3; possible D gene TRBD1, 6 bases. V lost 0 bases, J lost 1 base, and 8 bases lay in between. CDR3 size: 15 residues. In germline, CDR1 is MNHEY, CDR2 SMNVEV (reference sequence). CDR3 in DNA: TGTGCCAGCAGTTTATCCCGGACAGGCACAGATACGCAGTATTTT. Residues: CASSLSRTGTDTQYF.

V is TRBV5-6 and J is TRBJ1-1; D is ambiguous. Looked up from germline, CDR1 is SGHDT and CDR2 is YYEEEE. The length of the CDR3 is 11 residues. V was trimmed by 2 bases and J by 2 bases, leaving 1 base between them. CDR3 region: CASSFNTEAFF. CDR3 coding DNA: TGTGCCAGCAGCTTTAACACTGAAGCTTTCTTT.

This clone was observed a handful of times. The chain recombines TRBV11-2 with TRBJ1-1; D uncertain. Trimming removed 0 bases from V and 3 bases from J, with 8 bases in between. Germline V gene data show CDR1 as SGHAT and CDR2 as FQNNGV. The CDR3 totals 14 residues. In DNA form, the CDR3 reads TGTGCCAGCAGCTTAGATGGGCAGTACACTGAAGCTTTCTTT. This codes for CASSLDGQYTEAFF.

This chain connects TRBV5-5 to TRBJ2-7; no clear D gene. Trimming removed 4 bases from V and 0 bases from J, with 11 bases in between. Per the germline V gene, CDR1 is SGHKS and CDR2 is YYEKEE (reference sequence). This CDR3 is 14 amino acids long. The CDR3 sequence is CASSTPTGSYEQYF. CDR3 DNA sequence: TGTGCCAGCAGCACCCCTACGGGCTCCTACGAGCAGTACTTC.

The chain joins TRBV11-3 to TRBJ1-6; D is perhaps TRBD1 (5 bases). Trimming cost V 1 base and J 10 bases, with 14 bases left between them. Germline V CDR1 and CDR2: SGHNT, YENEEA. The CDR3 has 15 residues. The CDR3 here is CASSLAARVGSPLHF. The CDR3 coding sequence is TGTGCCAGCAGCTTAGCCGCCAGGGTCGGGTCACCCCTCCACTTT. Full variable domain (outside the CDR3, taken from reference TRBV11-3 and TRBJ1-6): EAGVVQSPRYKIIEKKQPVAFWCNPISGHNTLYWYLQNLGQGPELLIRYENEEAVDDSQLPKDRFSAERLKGVDSTLKIQPAELGDSAVYLCASSLAARVGSPLHFGNGTRLTVT.

This sequence joins TRBV10-3 and TRBJ2-6; D uncertain. The ends were cut back, 0 bases at V and 0 bases at J, with 12 bases in the middle. Germline CDR1 reads ENHRY; CDR2 reads SYGVKD. This CDR3 has 18 residues. The DNA of the CDR3 is TGTGCCATCAGTGAGTCGGTCCAGGTGACCTCTGGGGCCAACGTCCTGACTTTC. Translated: CAISESVQVTSGANVLTF.

The chain couples TRBV27 to TRBJ2-7; D not certain. V was clipped by 1 base and J by 1 base, with 5 bases between them. Germline assignment: CDR1 MNHEY and CDR2 SMNVEV (reference sequence). This CDR3 has 13 amino acids. CDR3 sequence reads: CASSLYYSYEQYF. The CDR3 nucleotides read TGTGCCAGCAGTTTATACTATTCCTACGAGCAGTACTTC.